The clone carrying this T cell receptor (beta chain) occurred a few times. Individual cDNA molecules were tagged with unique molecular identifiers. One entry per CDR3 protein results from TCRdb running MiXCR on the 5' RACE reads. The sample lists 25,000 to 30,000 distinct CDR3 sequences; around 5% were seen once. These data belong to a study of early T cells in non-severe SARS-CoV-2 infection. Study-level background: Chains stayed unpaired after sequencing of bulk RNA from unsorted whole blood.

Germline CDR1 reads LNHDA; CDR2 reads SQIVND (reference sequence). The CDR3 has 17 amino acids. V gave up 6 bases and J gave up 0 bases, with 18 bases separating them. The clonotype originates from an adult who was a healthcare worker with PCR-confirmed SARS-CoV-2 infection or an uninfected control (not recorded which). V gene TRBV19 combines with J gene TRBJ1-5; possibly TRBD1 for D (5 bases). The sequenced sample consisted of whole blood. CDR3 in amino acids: CASSPADRVYSNQPQHF. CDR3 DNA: TGTGCCAGTAGCCCAGCCGACAGAGTTTATAGCAATCAGCCCCAGCATTTT.